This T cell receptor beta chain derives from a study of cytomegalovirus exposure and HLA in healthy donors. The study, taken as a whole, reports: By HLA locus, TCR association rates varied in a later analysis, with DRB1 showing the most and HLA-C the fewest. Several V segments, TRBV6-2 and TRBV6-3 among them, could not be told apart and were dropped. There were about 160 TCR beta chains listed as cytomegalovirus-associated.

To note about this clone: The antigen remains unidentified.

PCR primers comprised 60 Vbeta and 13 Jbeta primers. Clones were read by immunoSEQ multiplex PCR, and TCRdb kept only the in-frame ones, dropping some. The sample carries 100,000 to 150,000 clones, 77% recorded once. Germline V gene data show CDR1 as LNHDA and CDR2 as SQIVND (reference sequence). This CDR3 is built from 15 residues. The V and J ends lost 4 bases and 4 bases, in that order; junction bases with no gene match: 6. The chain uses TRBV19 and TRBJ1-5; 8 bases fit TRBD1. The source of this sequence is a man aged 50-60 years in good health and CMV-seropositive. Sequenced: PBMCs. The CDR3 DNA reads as TGTGCCAGTAGTACAGGGGGCTTCACAAATCAGCCCCAGCATTTT. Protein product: CASSTGGFTNQPQHF. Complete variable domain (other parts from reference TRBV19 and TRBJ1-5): DGGITQSPKYLFRKEGQNVTLSCEQNLNHDAMYWYRQDPGQGLRLIYYSQIVNDFQKGDIAEGYSVSREKKESFPLTVTSAQKNPTAFYLCASSTGGFTNQPQHFGDGTRLSIL.